Listed below are T cell receptor beta chains from one sample, sequenced in a study of OX40 agonist ivuxolimab in advanced cancers. Profiled with immunoSEQ multiplex PCR; TCRdb holds only in-frame clones, not every one. The data contain 90,000 or so clones, 90% to 95% of them singletons. The specimen was CD4+ or CD8+ T cells sorted from blood, collected in a trial of the OX40 agonist ivuxolimab. The origin of the receptors is an adult with an advanced solid tumor such as melanoma, head and neck, liver or kidney cancer. The CDR3 runs from the conserved cysteine through the conserved F or W. A D gene is named only where the DNA matches it firmly. Not all rows give a size; the values are once, few, many and, for expanded clones, a class.

J | D | size | V | CDR3 | DNA
TRBJ1-5 | . | . | TRBV19 | CASSIGGNSNQPQHF | TGTGCCAGTAGTATCGGCGGTAATAGCAATCAGCCCCAGCATTTT
TRBJ2-1 | . | . | TRBV9 | CASSWGGILPEQFF | TGTGCCAGCAGTTGGGGCGGGATCCTGCCCGAGCAGTTCTTC
TRBJ2-5 | . | . | TRBV5-6 | CASSSGLGETQYF | TGTGCCAGCAGCTCGGGCCTAGGAGAGACCCAGTACTTC
TRBJ2-7 | . | . | TRBV2 | CASSAGQSYEQYF | TGTGCCAGCAGTGCCGGACAATCCTACGAGCAGTACTTC
TRBJ1-1 | . | . | TRBV28 | CASSSQSMNTEAFF | TGTGCCAGCAGTTCACAGAGCATGAACACTGAAGCTTTCTTT
TRBJ1-2 | TRBD1 | . | TRBV6-5 | CASSYLAGGGYGYTF | TGTGCCAGCAGTTACCTTGCAGGGGGCGGCTATGGCTACACCTTC
TRBJ2-3 | . | once | TRBV14 | CASSQDAGTDTQYF | TGTGCCAGCAGCCAAGACGCTGGGACAGATACGCAGTATTTT
TRBJ2-7 | TRBD2 | . | TRBV7-2 | CASSPTSGSYEQYF | TGTGCCAGCAGCCCAACTAGCGGATCCTACGAGCAGTACTTC
TRBJ1-2 | TRBD1 | . | TRBV18 | CASSPTGRTGVNYGYTF | TGTGCCAGCTCACCCACCGGCAGGACAGGGGTTAACTATGGCTACACCTTC
TRBJ2-1 | . | . | TRBV5-1 | CASSPSGAVNNEQFF | TGCGCCAGCAGCCCCTCGGGAGCGGTCAACAATGAGCAGTTCTTC
TRBJ2-7 | TRBD1 | . | TRBV7-2 | CASSLPTGSYEQYF | TGTGCCAGCAGCTTGCCGACAGGGAGCTACGAGCAGTACTTC
TRBJ2-7 | . | once | TRBV7-8 | CASSLVGTVGYEQYF | TGTGCCAGCAGCTTAGTAGGGACGGTCGGCTACGAGCAGTACTTC
TRBJ2-5 | TRBD2 | . | TRBV4-2 | CASSQVPGGGETQYF | TGTGCCAGCAGCCAAGTTCCGGGAGGGGGGGAGACCCAGTACTTC
TRBJ2-7 | . | once | TRBV11-2 | CASSLGSGGSYEQYF | TGTGCCAGCAGCTTAGGTAGCGGAGGGTCCTACGAGCAGTACTTC
TRBJ1-2 | . | once | TRBV7-2 | CASSWDGTNYGYTF | TGTGCCAGCAGCTGGGACGGAACTAACTATGGCTACACCTTC
TRBJ2-7 | . | few | TRBV28 | CASSLNSYEQYF | TGTGCCAGCAGTCTTAACAGCTACGAGCAGTACTTC
TRBJ2-7 | TRBD2 | . | TRBV2 | CASSRSGSSYEQYF | TGTGCCAGCAGTCGTAGCGGGAGCTCCTACGAGCAGTACTTC
TRBJ1-1 | TRBD1 | . | TRBV18 | CASSPRLGGARTEAFF | TGTGCCAGCTCACCTCGCTTAGGGGGCGCGAGGACTGAAGCTTTCTTT
TRBJ1-4 | . | . | TRBV5-1 | CASRPGRANEKLFF | TGCGCCAGCAGACCAGGGAGGGCTAATGAAAAACTGTTTTTT
TRBJ1-5 | . | once | TRBV7-6 | CASSLVLGQPQHF | TGTGCCAGCAGCTTAGTATTGGGGCAGCCCCAGCATTTT
TRBJ1-1 | . | few | TRBV20-1 | CSARENTEAFF | TGCAGTGCTAGAGAGAACACTGAAGCTTTCTTT
TRBJ2-7 | . | . | TRBV28 | CASSPGLGEQYF | TGTGCCAGCAGCCCGGGCCTGGGGGAGCAGTACTTC
TRBJ1-2 | . | . | TRBV5-1 | CASSLQGYGYTF | TGCGCCAGCAGCCTACAGGGATATGGCTACACCTTC